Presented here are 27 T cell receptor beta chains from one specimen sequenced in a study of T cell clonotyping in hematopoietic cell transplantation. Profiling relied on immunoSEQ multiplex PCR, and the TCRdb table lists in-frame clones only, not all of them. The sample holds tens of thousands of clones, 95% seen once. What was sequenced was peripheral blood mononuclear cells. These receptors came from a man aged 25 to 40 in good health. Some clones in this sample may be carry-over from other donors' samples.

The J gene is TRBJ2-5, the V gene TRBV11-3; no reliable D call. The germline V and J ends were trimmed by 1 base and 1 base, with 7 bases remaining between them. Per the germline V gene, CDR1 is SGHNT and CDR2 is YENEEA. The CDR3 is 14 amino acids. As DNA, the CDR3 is TGTGCCAGCAGCTTAGTTGCCAGCCAAGAGACCCAGTACTTC. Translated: CASSLVASQETQYF.

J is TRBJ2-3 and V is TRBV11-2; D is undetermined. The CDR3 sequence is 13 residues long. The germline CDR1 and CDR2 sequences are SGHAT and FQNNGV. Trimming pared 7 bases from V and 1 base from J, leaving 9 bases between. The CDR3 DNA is TGTGCCAGCATCTTCACTGGCACAGATACGCAGTATTTT. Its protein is CASIFTGTDTQYF.

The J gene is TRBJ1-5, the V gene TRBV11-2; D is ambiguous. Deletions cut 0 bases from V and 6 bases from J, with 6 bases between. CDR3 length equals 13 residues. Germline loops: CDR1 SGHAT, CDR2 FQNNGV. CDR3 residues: CASSLEASQPQHF. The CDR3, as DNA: TGTGCCAGCAGCTTAGAGGCCAGTCAGCCCCAGCATTTT.

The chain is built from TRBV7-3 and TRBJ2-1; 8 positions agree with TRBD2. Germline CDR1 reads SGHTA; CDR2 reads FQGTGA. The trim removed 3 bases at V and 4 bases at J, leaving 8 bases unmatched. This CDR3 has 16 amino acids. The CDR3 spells CASSLGSGGSYNEQFF. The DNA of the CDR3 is TGTGCCAGCAGCTTGGGGAGCGGGGGCAGTTACAATGAGCAGTTCTTC.

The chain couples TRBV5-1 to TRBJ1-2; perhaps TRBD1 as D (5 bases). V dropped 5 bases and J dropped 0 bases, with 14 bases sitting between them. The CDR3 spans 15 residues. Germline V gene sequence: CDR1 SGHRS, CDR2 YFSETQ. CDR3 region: CASRSYQGANYGYTF. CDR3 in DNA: TGCGCCAGCAGATCCTACCAGGGAGCTAACTATGGCTACACCTTC.

CDR3 amino acids: CASSLGQGYQETQYF. DNA for the CDR3: TGCGCCAGCAGCTTAGGACAGGGCTACCAAGAGACCCAGTACTTC. This sequence joins TRBV5-1 and TRBJ2-5; 8 bases map to TRBD1. Germline V gene lookup returns CDR1 SGHRS and CDR2 YFSETQ. The CDR3 has 15 residues. The J segment lost 0 bases and the V segment lost 2 bases, leaving 3 bases of the junction unmatched.

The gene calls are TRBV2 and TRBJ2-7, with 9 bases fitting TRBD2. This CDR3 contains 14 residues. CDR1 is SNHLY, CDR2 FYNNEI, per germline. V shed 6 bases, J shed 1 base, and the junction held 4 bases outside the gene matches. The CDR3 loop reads CASRGTSSSYEQYF. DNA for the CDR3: TGTGCCAGCAGGGGGACTAGCTCTTCCTACGAGCAGTACTTC.

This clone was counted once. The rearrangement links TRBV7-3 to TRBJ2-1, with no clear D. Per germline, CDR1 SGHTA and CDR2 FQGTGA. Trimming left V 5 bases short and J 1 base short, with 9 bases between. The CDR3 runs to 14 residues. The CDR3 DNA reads TGTGCCAGCAGCCCTAAAGGGTCCTACAATGAGCAGTTCTTC. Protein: CASSPKGSYNEQFF.

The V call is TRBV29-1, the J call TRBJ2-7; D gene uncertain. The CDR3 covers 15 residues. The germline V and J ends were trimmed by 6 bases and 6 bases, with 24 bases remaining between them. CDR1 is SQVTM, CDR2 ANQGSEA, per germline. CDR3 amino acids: CSVQEPGQVNSEQYF. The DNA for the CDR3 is TGCAGCGTCCAGGAACCGGGCCAAGTAAACTCCGAGCAGTACTTC.

In DNA, the CDR3 is TGTGCCAGCAGTTTATCCGTTGGCGCATACGAGCAGTACTTC. Translating it yields CASSLSVGAYEQYF. This chain uses TRBV27 with TRBJ2-7; no firm D call. Trimming shortened V by 0 bases and J by 4 bases, and 10 bases separated the two germline ends. CDR1 and CDR2 (germline): MNHEY, SMNVEV (reference sequence). The CDR3 consists of 14 residues.

CDR3 loop: CASSLSATSYEQYF. The CDR3 DNA follows: TGTGCCAGCAGCTTAAGTGCTACTTCCTACGAGCAGTACTTC. The chain uses TRBV13 and TRBJ2-7; D is uncertain. There are 14 residues in the CDR3. CDR1 and CDR2 (germline): PRHDT, FYEKMQ (reference sequence). V was shortened by 2 bases and J by 1 base, with 9 bases between the two germline ends.

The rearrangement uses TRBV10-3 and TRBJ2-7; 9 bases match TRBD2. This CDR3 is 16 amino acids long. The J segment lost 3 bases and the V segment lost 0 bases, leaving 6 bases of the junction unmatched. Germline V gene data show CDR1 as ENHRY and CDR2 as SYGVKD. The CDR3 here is CAISESTGREGYEQYF. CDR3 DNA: TGTGCCATCAGTGAGTCGACCGGGCGGGAGGGCTACGAGCAGTACTTC.

In DNA, the CDR3 is TGTGCCAGCAGTTTAGGACAGGCGAGAGGAGAGACCCAGTACTTC. Translated: CASSLGQARGETQYF. The chain couples TRBV6-4 to TRBJ2-5; 7 nucleotides match TRBD1. This CDR3 comprises 15 residues. Per the germline V gene, CDR1 is MRHNA and CDR2 is SNTAGT. V dropped 5 bases and J dropped 4; count of bases not matched to a gene: 10.

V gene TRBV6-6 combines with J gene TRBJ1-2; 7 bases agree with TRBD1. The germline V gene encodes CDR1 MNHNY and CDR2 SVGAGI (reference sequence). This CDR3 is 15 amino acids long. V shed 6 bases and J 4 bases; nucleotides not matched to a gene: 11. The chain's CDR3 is CASRVGDRYSYGYTF. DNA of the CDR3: TGTGCCAGCAGAGTCGGGGACAGATATAGCTATGGCTACACCTTC.

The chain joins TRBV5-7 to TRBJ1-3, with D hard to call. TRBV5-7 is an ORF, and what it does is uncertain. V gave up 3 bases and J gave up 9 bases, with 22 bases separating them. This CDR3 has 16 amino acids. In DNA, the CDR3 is TGTGCCAGCAGCTGCTTTAAGGTCAGAATTATAAGCACCATATATTTT. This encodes CASSCFKVRIISTIYF.

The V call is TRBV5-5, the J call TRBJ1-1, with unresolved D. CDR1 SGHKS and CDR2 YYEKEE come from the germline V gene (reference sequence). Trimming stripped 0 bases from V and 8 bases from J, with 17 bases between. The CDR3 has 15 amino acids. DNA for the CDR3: TGTGCCAGCAGCTTGGTTGAGGGAGCCAGAGGGGAAGCTTTCTTT. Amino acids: CASSLVEGARGEAFF.

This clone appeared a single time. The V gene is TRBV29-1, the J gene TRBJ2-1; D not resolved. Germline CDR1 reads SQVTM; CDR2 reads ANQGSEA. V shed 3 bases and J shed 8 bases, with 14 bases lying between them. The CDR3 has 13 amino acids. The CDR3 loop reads CSVDLSPTYEQFF. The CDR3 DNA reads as TGCAGCGTTGATTTGAGCCCCACGTATGAGCAGTTCTTC.

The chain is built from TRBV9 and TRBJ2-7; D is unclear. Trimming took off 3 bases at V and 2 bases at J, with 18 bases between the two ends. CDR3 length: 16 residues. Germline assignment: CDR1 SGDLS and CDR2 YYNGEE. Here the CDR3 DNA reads TGTGCCAGCAGCGCCCGCCCCTCGGCATGGGCCTACGAGCAGTACTTC. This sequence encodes CASSARPSAWAYEQYF.

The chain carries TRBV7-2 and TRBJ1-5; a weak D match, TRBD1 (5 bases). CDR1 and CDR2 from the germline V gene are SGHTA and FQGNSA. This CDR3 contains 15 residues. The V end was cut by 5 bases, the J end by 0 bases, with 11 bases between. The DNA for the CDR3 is TGTGCCAGCAGCCCCAATGGGGGTAGCAATCAGCCCCAGCATTTT. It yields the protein CASSPNGGSNQPQHF.

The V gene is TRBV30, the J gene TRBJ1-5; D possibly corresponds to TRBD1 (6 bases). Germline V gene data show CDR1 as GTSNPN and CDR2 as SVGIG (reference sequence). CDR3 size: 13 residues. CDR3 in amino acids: CASSGDANQPQHF. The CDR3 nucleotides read TGTGCTTCGTCAGGGGACGCCAATCAGCCCCAGCATTTT.

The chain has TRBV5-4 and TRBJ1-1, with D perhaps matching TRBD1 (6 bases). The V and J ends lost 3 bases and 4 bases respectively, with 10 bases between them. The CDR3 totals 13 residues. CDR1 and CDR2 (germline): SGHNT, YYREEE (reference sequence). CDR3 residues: CASSSRGGTEAFF. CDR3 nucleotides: TGTGCCAGCAGCTCAAGGGGGGGCACTGAAGCTTTCTTT.

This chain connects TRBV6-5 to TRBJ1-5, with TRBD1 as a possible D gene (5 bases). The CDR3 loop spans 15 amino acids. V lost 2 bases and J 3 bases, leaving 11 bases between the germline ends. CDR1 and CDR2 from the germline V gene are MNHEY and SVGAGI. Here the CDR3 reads CASSYGAGNNQPQHF. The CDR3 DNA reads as TGTGCCAGCAGTTACGGGGCAGGGAACAATCAGCCCCAGCATTTT.

The DNA for the CDR3 is TGTGCCAGCAGCCCCCGCCCCTACAATGAGCAGTTCTTC. This sequence encodes CASSPRPYNEQFF. This chain uses TRBV9 with TRBJ2-1; D is unresolved. The V gene's germline CDR1 is SGDLS and CDR2 YYNGEE. The CDR3 length is 13 residues. V was shortened by 4 bases and J by 2 bases, with 7 bases between the two germline ends.

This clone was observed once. The CDR3 DNA is TGTGCCAGTAATAGTAAGCAGGGCGCCTATGGCTACACCTTC. Its protein is CASNSKQGAYGYTF. V is TRBV19 and J is TRBJ1-2; D may be TRBD1 (5 bases). Germline CDR1 LNHDA, CDR2 SQIVND (reference sequence). The CDR3 covers 14 residues. V was cut by 7 bases and J by 4 bases, with 16 bases left in between.

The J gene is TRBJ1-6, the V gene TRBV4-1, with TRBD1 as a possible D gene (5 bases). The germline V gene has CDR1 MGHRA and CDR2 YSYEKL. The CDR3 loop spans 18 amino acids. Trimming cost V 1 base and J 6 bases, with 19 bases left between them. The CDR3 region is CASSQGGWVGKLNSPLHF. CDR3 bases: TGCGCCAGCAGCCAAGGGGGGTGGGTAGGGAAGCTTAATTCACCCCTCCACTTT.

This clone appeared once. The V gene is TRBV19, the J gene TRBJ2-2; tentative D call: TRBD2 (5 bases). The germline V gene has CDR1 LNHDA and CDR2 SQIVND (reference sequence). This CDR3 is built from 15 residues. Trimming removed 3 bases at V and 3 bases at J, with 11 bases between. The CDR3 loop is CASSMWSGDTGELFF. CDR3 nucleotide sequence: TGTGCCAGTAGTATGTGGAGCGGTGACACCGGGGAGCTGTTTTTT. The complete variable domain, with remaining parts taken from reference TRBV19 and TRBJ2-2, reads DGGITQSPKYLFRKEGQNVTLSCEQNLNHDAMYWYRQDPGQGLRLIYYSQIVNDFQKGDIAEGYSVSREKKESFPLTVTSAQKNPTAFYLCASSMWSGDTGELFFGEGSRLTVL.

This chain's CDR3 is CASIPDSVNTEAFF. The DNA for the CDR3 is TGTGCCAGCATCCCGGATAGTGTGAACACTGAAGCTTTCTTT. The chain has TRBV6-5 and TRBJ1-1; no reliable D call. Deletions cut 7 bases from V and 0 bases from J, with 12 bases between. Germline CDR1 is MNHEY and CDR2 is SVGAGI. The CDR3 consists of 14 residues.